This entry lists 27 T cell receptor beta chains sequenced from one sample in a study of T cell responses to AZD1222 COVID-19 vaccine. Profiled with immunoSEQ multiplex PCR; TCRdb holds only in-frame clones, not every one. The sample carries approximately 150,000 clones, 88% recorded once. This specimen consisted of peripheral blood, obtained on day 0 of AZD1222 vaccination. These TCRs come from an adult in good health.

A few counts support this clone. The V and J genes are TRBV5-1 and TRBJ1-6; 7 nucleotides line up with TRBD1. Germline V gene sequence: CDR1 SGHRS, CDR2 YFSETQ. V trimming: 0 bases; J trimming: 4 bases; junction bases outside the gene matches: 1. CDR3 length: 15 amino acids. CDR3 nucleotides: TGCGCCAGCAGCTTGGCAGGGGGGTATAATTCACCCCTCCACTTT. This translates into CASSLAGGYNSPLHF. The full variable domain, its missing parts supplied by reference TRBV5-1 and TRBJ1-6, is KAGVTQTPRYLIKTRGQQVTLSCSPISGHRSVSWYQQTPGQGLQFLFEYFSETQRNKGNFPGRFSGRQFSNSRSEMNVSTLELGDSALYLCASSLAGGYNSPLHFGNGTRLTVT.

The rearrangement joins TRBV19 to TRBJ1-1, with D possibly TRBD1 on 6 matching bases. Trimming pared 8 bases from V and 1 base from J, leaving 14 bases between. The V gene's germline CDR1 is LNHDA and CDR2 SQIVND (reference sequence). This CDR3 is 14 amino acids long. The CDR3 DNA follows: TGTGCCAGTCGAAAAGTGGGGGCGAACACTGAAGCTTTCTTT. Residues: CASRKVGANTEAFF.

There are many counts of this clone. V and J are TRBV7-9 and TRBJ1-2; D perhaps matches TRBD1 (6 bases). Germline CDR1 is SEHNR and CDR2 is FQNEAQ (reference sequence). The V and J ends lost 3 bases and 2 bases respectively, with 10 bases between them. The CDR3 length is 14 residues. This CDR3 reads CASSFPGQNYGYTF. In nucleotides, the CDR3 is TGTGCCAGCAGCTTTCCGGGACAAAACTATGGCTACACCTTC. The full variable domain, its missing parts supplied by reference TRBV7-9 and TRBJ1-2, is DTGVSQNPRHKITKRGQNVTFRCDPISEHNRLYWYRQTLGQGPEFLTYFQNEAQLEKSRLLSDRFSAERPKGSFSTLEIQRTEQGDSAMYLCASSFPGQNYGYTFGSGTRLTVV.

This clone was seen a single time. The V call is TRBV25-1, the J call TRBJ1-4; D remains ambiguous. This CDR3 has 14 amino acids. Germline V CDR1 and CDR2: MGHDK, SYGVNS. The ends were cut back, 6 bases at V and 7 bases at J, with 15 bases in the middle. In nucleotides, the CDR3 is TGTGCCAGCAGGGGGATCGGGGAGGGTGAAAAACTGTTTTTT. Residues: CASRGIGEGEKLFF.

The rearrangement joins TRBV7-2 to TRBJ2-1; the match to TRBD2 covers 12 bases. From germline, CDR1 is SGHTA and CDR2 FQGNSA. With V trimmed by 6 bases and J by 0 bases, 6 bases remained unmatched. This CDR3 contains 17 residues. The CDR3 spells CASRTTSGSFSYNEQFF. CDR3 nucleotides: TGTGCCAGCAGAACGACTAGCGGGAGTTTCTCCTACAATGAGCAGTTCTTC.

The genes are TRBV19 and TRBJ1-5, with 10 bases that match TRBD1. The ends lost 5 bases at V and 4 bases at J; junction bases unmatched: 5. This CDR3 is built from 15 residues. Germline V gene lookup returns CDR1 LNHDA and CDR2 SQIVND (reference sequence). The CDR3 reads CASSSGTGVNQPQHF. The CDR3, as DNA: TGTGCCAGTAGTTCCGGGACAGGGGTAAATCAGCCCCAGCATTTT.

The rearrangement joins TRBV11-1 to TRBJ2-1; the match to TRBD2 covers 8 bases. The germline V gene encodes CDR1 SGHAT and CDR2 FQDESV (reference sequence). After removal of 3 bases from V and 10 bases from J, the junction contained 8 bases not matched to a gene. This CDR3 has 14 amino acids. In nucleotides, the CDR3 is TGTGCCAGCAGCTTCGGGGGGGCCCGGGCCGAGCAGTTCTTC. It is translated as CASSFGGARAEQFF.

This chain uses TRBV27 with TRBJ1-3; D not certain. V dropped 2 bases and J dropped 0 bases, with 5 bases sitting between them. CDR3 length: 14 amino acids. The germline CDR1 and CDR2 sequences are MNHEY and SMNVEV (reference sequence). The CDR3 nucleotides read TGTGCCAGCAGTTTAGGGCACTCTGGAAACACCATATATTTT. Translating it yields CASSLGHSGNTIYF.

The rearrangement links TRBV5-4 to TRBJ1-4; D is ambiguous. In germline, CDR1 is SGHNT, CDR2 YYREEE (reference sequence). The CDR3 is made up of 14 amino acids. V lost 4 bases, J lost 7 bases, and 14 bases lay in between. CDR3 nucleotide sequence: TGTGCCAGCAGCACCGGTCTCGGGAGTGAAAAACTGTTTTTT. Its translation: CASSTGLGSEKLFF.

The chain uses TRBV5-6 and TRBJ2-2; D remains unclear. The CDR3 length is 14 residues. Germline V gives CDR1 SGHDT, CDR2 YYEEEE. V lost 4 bases to trimming and J lost 1 base, with 8 bases between them. The CDR3 here is CASSVGQNTGELFF. In DNA, the CDR3 is TGTGCCAGCAGCGTTGGGCAGAACACCGGGGAGCTGTTTTTT. The full variable domain, rest sourced from reference TRBV5-6 and TRBJ2-2, is DAGVTQSPTHLIKTRGQQVTLRCSPKSGHDTVSWYQQALGQGPQFIFQYYEEEERQRGNFPDRFSGHQFPNYSSELNVNALLLGDSALYLCASSVGQNTGELFFGEGSRLTVL.

The chain combines TRBV7-2 with TRBJ1-1, with 8 bases aligning to TRBD1. The germline V gene encodes CDR1 SGHTA and CDR2 FQGNSA. The CDR3 consists of 13 residues. The junction had 4 bases not matched to a gene; V was cut back by 7 bases and J by 3 bases. The CDR3, as DNA: TGTGCCAGCAAGGACAGGGAGTACACTGAAGCTTTCTTT. Protein sequence: CASKDREYTEAFF.

CDR3 in amino acids: CASSLYGVGNTEAFF. The CDR3 nucleotides read TGTGCCAGCAGCTTATATGGTGTGGGGAACACTGAAGCTTTCTTT. V and J are TRBV7-9 and TRBJ1-1, with no clear D. The CDR3 totals 15 residues. Trimming left V 2 bases short and J 1 base short, with 11 bases between. CDR1 and CDR2 (germline): SEHNR, FQNEAQ (reference sequence).

This clone is a singleton in its sample. The chain recombines TRBV7-2 with TRBJ2-3; TRBD2 is a possible D gene (6 bases). The CDR3 is 15 residues long. Germline CDR1 and CDR2: SGHTA and FQGNSA. V was cut by 2 bases and J by 3 bases, with 12 bases left in between. The CDR3 coding sequence is TGTGCCAGCAGCTTATCGGGGAGGAGGACAGATACGCAGTATTTT. It is translated as CASSLSGRRTDTQYF. The variable domain in full, completed from reference TRBV7-2 and TRBJ2-3, reads GAGVSQSPSNKVTEKGKDVELRCDPISGHTALYWYRQSLGQGLEFLIYFQGNSAPDKSGLPSDRFSAERTGGSVSTLTIQRTQQEDSAVYLCASSLSGRRTDTQYFGPGTRLTVL.

This chain uses TRBV7-9 with TRBJ1-2; tentatively, D is TRBD1 (5 bases). CDR3 size: 16 residues. Trimming took 4 bases from V and 6 from J, leaving 21 bases between them. Germline values: CDR1 SEHNR, CDR2 FQNEAQ (reference sequence). CDR3 amino acids: CASSSAARVVGNGYTF. The DNA of the CDR3 is TGTGCCAGCAGCTCCGCGGCCAGGGTGGTAGGAAATGGCTACACCTTC.

The rearrangement links TRBV19 to TRBJ1-1, with D unresolved. Germline V gene sequence: CDR1 LNHDA, CDR2 SQIVND (reference sequence). CDR3 length: 16 residues. Between the trimmed V and J ends, which lost 5 bases and 1 base, there was a span of 17 bases. The CDR3 DNA follows: TGTGCCAGTAGTCCCCATCGTGGATTTTCGAACACTGAAGCTTTCTTT. The encoded protein is CASSPHRGFSNTEAFF. Looking up the rest from reference TRBV19 and TRBJ1-1 gives the full variable domain: DGGITQSPKYLFRKEGQNVTLSCEQNLNHDAMYWYRQDPGQGLRLIYYSQIVNDFQKGDIAEGYSVSREKKESFPLTVTSAQKNPTAFYLCASSPHRGFSNTEAFFGQGTRLTVV.

V and J are TRBV4-2 and TRBJ1-2, with D possibly TRBD1 on 6 matching bases. The CDR3 has 16 amino acids. Germline-derived CDR1 and CDR2 are LGHNA and YNFKEQ. The V end was cut by 1 base, the J end by 8 bases, with 20 bases between. CDR3 in amino acids: CASSQGPGGFSQGYTF. The CDR3 DNA is TGTGCCAGCAGCCAAGGTCCGGGGGGCTTCTCACAGGGCTACACCTTC.

The chain links TRBV5-1 to TRBJ2-7; tentative D call: TRBD1 (6 bases). V was clipped by 8 bases and J by 0 bases, with 18 bases between them. CDR1 and CDR2 from the germline V gene are SGHRS and YFSETQ. The CDR3 extends over 15 amino acids. The CDR3 DNA follows: TGCGCCAGTACCTTCGCCAGGGGCCCCTCCTACGAGCAGTACTTC. This sequence encodes CASTFARGPSYEQYF.

The V and J genes are TRBV6-1 and TRBJ1-5; no clear D gene. The V and J ends lost 3 bases and 5 bases respectively, with 8 bases between them. From germline, CDR1 is MNHNS and CDR2 SASEGT. The CDR3 is 13 amino acids. CDR3 DNA: TGTGCCAGCAGTGATTCCAGTCATCAGCCCCAGCATTTT. Encoded protein: CASSDSSHQPQHF.

This CDR3 reads CASSFGPGSGYTF. CDR3 sequence (DNA): TGTGCCAGCAGCTTTGGGCCCGGCTCTGGCTACACCTTC. The chain links TRBV25-1 to TRBJ1-2; D remains unclear. In germline, CDR1 is MGHDK, CDR2 SYGVNS. The CDR3 contains 13 residues. The ends were cut back, 6 bases at V and 7 bases at J, with 15 bases in the middle.

The rearrangement uses TRBV18 and TRBJ1-1; 7 nucleotides match TRBD1. Per the germline V gene, CDR1 is KGHSH and CDR2 is LQKENI. With 6 bases clipped from V and 1 base from J, the junction kept 5 bases outside the gene matches. This CDR3 has 14 amino acids. CDR3 nucleotides: TGTGCCAGCTCTCGACAGGGAGGGAACACTGAAGCTTTCTTT. As protein: CASSRQGGNTEAFF.

In the case of this clone: The same CDR3 also results from other DNA sequences found in this sample. The chain combines TRBV29-1 with TRBJ1-1, with 7 positions matching TRBD1. This CDR3 region has 13 residues. The V and J ends lost 3 bases and 0 bases, in that order; junction bases with no gene match: 1. CDR1 is SQVTM, CDR2 ANQGSEA, per germline. The CDR3 DNA follows: TGCAGCGTTGACAGGGGGATGAACACTGAAGCTTTCTTT. This encodes CSVDRGMNTEAFF.

The V call is TRBV28, the J call TRBJ1-2, with a possible D match to TRBD1 (6 bases). The CDR3 length is 15 residues. Germline V gives CDR1 MDHEN, CDR2 SYDVKM. The V end lost 5 bases, the J end lost 7 bases, and 20 bases lay between the germline ends. Here the CDR3 DNA reads TGTGCCAGCAGTATAACGGGCGGGGGCTTTAGTGGCTACACCTTC. Protein: CASSITGGGFSGYTF.

This chain uses TRBV29-1 with TRBJ2-1; a possible D gene is TRBD2 (7 bases). Trimming took 1 base from V and 8 from J, leaving 18 bases between them. CDR3 size: 15 residues. Germline V CDR1 and CDR2: SQVTM, ANQGSEA. The CDR3 reads CSVEGGEGVLDEQFF. DNA for the CDR3: TGCAGCGTTGAAGGTGGGGAGGGGGTGTTGGATGAGCAGTTCTTC.

The J gene is TRBJ1-1, the V gene TRBV6-2 or TRBV6-3, with TRBD1 as a possible D gene (5 bases). There are 13 residues in the CDR3. Germline assignment: CDR1 MNHEY and CDR2 SVGEGT. V lost 4 bases, J lost 3 bases, and 9 bases lay in between. Written as DNA, the CDR3 is TGTGCCAGCAGTTCAGGGACGGACACTGAAGCTTTCTTT. The encoded protein is CASSSGTDTEAFF.

The V and J genes are TRBV7-4 and TRBJ1-3; D is uncertain. With 4 bases removed from V and 0 bases from J, the gap between germline ends came to 28 bases. CDR1 and CDR2 from the germline V gene are SGHVT and SQSDAQ. This CDR3 has 21 amino acids. The CDR3 sequence is CASSYSCDEVGPYLSGNTIYF. The CDR3 DNA reads TGTGCCAGCAGCTACTCTTGCGATGAGGTAGGACCCTACCTCTCTGGAAACACCATATATTTT. Full variable domain (rest looked up from reference TRBV7-4 and TRBJ1-3): GAGVSQSPRYKVAKRGRDVALRCDSISGHVTLYWYRQTLGQGSEVLTYSQSDAQRDKSGRPSGRFSAERPERSVSTLKIQRTEQGDSAVYLCASSYSCDEVGPYLSGNTIYFGEGSWLTVV.

This clone was observed once. This chain links TRBV5-6 with TRBJ1-5; 8 bases fit TRBD1. V dropped 4 bases and J dropped 0; count of bases not matched to a gene: 6. CDR1 is SGHDT and CDR2 is YYEEEE in the germline V gene. The CDR3 covers 16 residues. CDR3 nucleotides: TGTGCCAGCAGCCACGGGACAGGCCCTAGCAATCAGCCCCAGCATTTT. This encodes CASSHGTGPSNQPQHF.

This chain uses TRBV5-1 with TRBJ1-2; TRBD1 agrees at 8 bases. Germline V gene data show CDR1 as SGHRS and CDR2 as YFSETQ. CDR3 size: 15 residues. After removal of 2 bases from V and 6 bases from J, the junction contained 9 bases not matched to a gene. CDR3 in DNA: TGCGCCAGCAGCTTTACCGCAGGGGGCGCCGATGGCTACACCTTC. Protein: CASSFTAGGADGYTF.